A selection of T cell receptor beta chains follows, all from one sample in a study of blood T cell repertoires in COVID-19. This table comes from immunoSEQ multiplex PCR, and its TCRdb copy is limited to in-frame clones, with some not included. The sample lists some 120,000 clones, less than 90% occurring once. Sequencing was carried out using peripheral blood. The receptors come from an older man with acute or convalescent COVID-19. CDR3s include the opening cysteine and the closing phenylalanine or tryptophan.

cdr3_aa: CASSLLTGRGTGELFF
v_call: TRBV7-8
j_call: TRBJ2-2

cdr3_aa: CASERYNEQFF
v_call: TRBV2
j_call: TRBJ2-1

cdr3_aa: CASSLDYTRRAFF
v_call: TRBV11-2
j_call: TRBJ1-1

cdr3_aa: CASSRPNRGGSTGELFF
v_call: TRBV3-1/TRBV3-2
j_call: TRBJ2-2

cdr3_aa: CASSANSYNEQFF
v_call: TRBV2
j_call: TRBJ2-1

cdr3_aa: CASSPSTGEQFF
v_call: TRBV14
j_call: TRBJ2-1

cdr3_aa: CASSVGSGGTAAKNIQYF
v_call: TRBV5-1
j_call: TRBJ2-4

cdr3_aa: CASSLSGNTEAFF
v_call: TRBV28
j_call: TRBJ1-1

cdr3_aa: CASRVISGGADTQYF
v_call: TRBV2
j_call: TRBJ2-3

cdr3_aa: CASSRLLAGGSNTGELFF
v_call: TRBV14
j_call: TRBJ2-2

cdr3_aa: CASSQSNRPKTLPFDEKLFF
v_call: TRBV23-1
j_call: TRBJ1-4

cdr3_aa: CASSLRGGQVASGYTF
v_call: TRBV5-6
j_call: TRBJ1-2

cdr3_aa: CASDRAGTGISYEQFF
v_call: TRBV2
j_call: TRBJ2-1

cdr3_aa: CASNFQGPNSYEQYF
v_call: TRBV2
j_call: TRBJ2-7

cdr3_aa: CASSDSRVLQGILDFYGYTF
v_call: TRBV6-4
j_call: TRBJ1-2

cdr3_aa: CASSQGWAGGKETQYF
v_call: TRBV4-1
j_call: TRBJ2-5

cdr3_aa: CASSYDDYYNEQFF
v_call: TRBV6-5
j_call: TRBJ2-1

cdr3_aa: CAISGASGNTIYF
v_call: TRBV10-3
j_call: TRBJ1-3

cdr3_aa: CASSWFGTGLFPRNEQYF
v_call: TRBV5-4
j_call: TRBJ2-7

cdr3_aa: CSVGLSTGLNTEAFF
v_call: TRBV29-1
j_call: TRBJ1-1

cdr3_aa: CASSQRGGNYGYTF
v_call: TRBV2
j_call: TRBJ1-2

cdr3_aa: CASLPPSRVDYGYTF
v_call: TRBV18
j_call: TRBJ1-2

cdr3_aa: CASRPGQGSPEAFF
v_call: TRBV2
j_call: TRBJ1-1

cdr3_aa: CASLSGTVHGYTF
v_call: TRBV6-5
j_call: TRBJ1-2

cdr3_aa: CASSLGVFSYEQYF
v_call: TRBV3-1/TRBV3-2
j_call: TRBJ2-7

cdr3_aa: CASSPARGNDGYTF
v_call: TRBV19
j_call: TRBJ1-2

cdr3_aa: CASSEGQGGHQPQHF
v_call: TRBV2
j_call: TRBJ1-5

cdr3_aa: CAISERGGTGETQYF
v_call: TRBV10-3
j_call: TRBJ2-5

cdr3_aa: CASTRDRGSSGELFF
v_call: TRBV6-5
j_call: TRBJ2-2

cdr3_aa: CASSLTSTGKNSPLHF
v_call: TRBV7-8
j_call: TRBJ1-6

cdr3_aa: CASSQVSYDYEQYF
v_call: TRBV4-1
j_call: TRBJ2-7

cdr3_aa: CASSMGQGSSPLHF
v_call: TRBV2
j_call: TRBJ1-6

cdr3_aa: CASLLNNEQFF
v_call: TRBV28
j_call: TRBJ2-1

cdr3_aa: CASSPGSSGNTIYF
v_call: TRBV5-1
j_call: TRBJ1-3

cdr3_aa: CASSPAGSGVDEKLFF
v_call: TRBV7-3
j_call: TRBJ1-4

cdr3_aa: CASSERTSGGKQETQYF
v_call: TRBV2
j_call: TRBJ2-5

cdr3_aa: CASSPSRTEGNQPQHF
v_call: TRBV27
j_call: TRBJ1-5

cdr3_aa: CASSQDRRYGYTF
v_call: TRBV6-6
j_call: TRBJ1-2

cdr3_aa: CASSERAGGDPDTQYF
v_call: TRBV9
j_call: TRBJ2-3

cdr3_aa: CASGAGGMNTEAFF
v_call: TRBV19
j_call: TRBJ1-1